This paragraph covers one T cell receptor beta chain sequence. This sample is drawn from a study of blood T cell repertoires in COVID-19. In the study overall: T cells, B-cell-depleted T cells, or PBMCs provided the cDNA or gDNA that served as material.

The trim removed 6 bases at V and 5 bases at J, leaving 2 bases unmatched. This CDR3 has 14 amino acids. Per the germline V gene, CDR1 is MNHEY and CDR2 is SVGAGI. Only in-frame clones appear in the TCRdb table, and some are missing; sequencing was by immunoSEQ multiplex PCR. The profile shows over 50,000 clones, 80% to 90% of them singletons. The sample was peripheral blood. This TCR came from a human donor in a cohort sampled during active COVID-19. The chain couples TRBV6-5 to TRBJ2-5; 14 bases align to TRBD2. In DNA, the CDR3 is TGTGCCAGCAGGGGACTAGCGGGGGCTGAGACCCAGTACTTC. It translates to CASRGLAGAETQYF.